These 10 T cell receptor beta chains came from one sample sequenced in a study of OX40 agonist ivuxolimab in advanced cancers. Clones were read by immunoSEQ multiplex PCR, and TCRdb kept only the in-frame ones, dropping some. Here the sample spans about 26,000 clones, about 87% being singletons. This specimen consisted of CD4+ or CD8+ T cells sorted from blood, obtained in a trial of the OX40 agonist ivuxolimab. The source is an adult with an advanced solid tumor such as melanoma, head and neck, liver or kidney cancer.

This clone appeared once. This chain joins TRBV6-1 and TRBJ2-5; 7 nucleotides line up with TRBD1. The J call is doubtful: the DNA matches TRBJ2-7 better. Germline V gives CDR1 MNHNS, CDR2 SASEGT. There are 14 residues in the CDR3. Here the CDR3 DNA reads TGTGCCAGCAGTCGCGGACAGGAGGCCTACGAGCAGTACTTC. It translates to CASSRGQEAYEQYF.

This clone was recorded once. The CDR3 nucleotides are TGTGCCAGCAGTTGGACTAGCGGGAGTAACGATGAGCAGTTCTTC. It encodes CASSWTSGSNDEQFF. The chain employs TRBV2 and TRBJ2-1; 13 bases map to TRBD2. The germline V gene has CDR1 SNHLY and CDR2 FYNNEI. The CDR3 extends over 15 amino acids. Trimming took 5 bases from V and 8 from J; bases not matched to a gene: 6.

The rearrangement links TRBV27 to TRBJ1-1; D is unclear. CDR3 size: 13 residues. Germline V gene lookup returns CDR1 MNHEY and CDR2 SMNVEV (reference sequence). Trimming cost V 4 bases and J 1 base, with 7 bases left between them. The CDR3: CASSSIQNTEAFF. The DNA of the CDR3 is TGTGCCAGCAGTTCGATTCAGAACACTGAAGCTTTCTTT.

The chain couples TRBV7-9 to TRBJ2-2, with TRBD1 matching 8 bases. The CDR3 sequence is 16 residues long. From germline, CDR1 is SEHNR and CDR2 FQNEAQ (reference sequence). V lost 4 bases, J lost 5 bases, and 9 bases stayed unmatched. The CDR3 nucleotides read TGTGCCAGCAGCTGGGGAGACAGGGGAAGGACCGGGGAGCTGTTTTTT. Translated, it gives CASSWGDRGRTGELFF.

The CDR3 loop reads CASSVTGTPSDEQFF. The CDR3 coding sequence is TGTGCCAGCAGCGTAACGGGGACGCCCTCCGATGAGCAGTTCTTC. The chain recombines TRBV9 with TRBJ2-1; possibly TRBD1 or TRBD2 for D (5 bases each). The ends were cut back, 1 base at V and 8 bases at J, with 16 bases in the middle. The germline gives CDR1 SGDLS, CDR2 YYNGEE. The CDR3 runs to 15 residues.

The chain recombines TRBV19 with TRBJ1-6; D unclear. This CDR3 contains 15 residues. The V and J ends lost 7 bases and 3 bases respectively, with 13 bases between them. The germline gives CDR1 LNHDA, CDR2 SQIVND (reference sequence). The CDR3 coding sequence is TGTGCCAGTATGGAGGGTGAATTCTATAATTCACCCCTCCACTTT. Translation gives CASMEGEFYNSPLHF.

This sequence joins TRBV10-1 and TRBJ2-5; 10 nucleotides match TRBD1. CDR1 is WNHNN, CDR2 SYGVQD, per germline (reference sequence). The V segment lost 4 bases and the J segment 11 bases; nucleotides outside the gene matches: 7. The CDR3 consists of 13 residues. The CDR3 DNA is TGCGCCAGCAGTGGGACAGGGGGTATCGGGCAGTACTTC. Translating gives CASSGTGGIGQYF.

CDR3 nucleotide sequence: TGTGCCAGTAGTATCCTGGGAACCGGGGAGCTGTTTTTT. Its translation is CASSILGTGELFF. The V and J genes are TRBV19 and TRBJ2-2; D unclear. CDR3 length: 13 amino acids. The ends were cut back, 3 bases at V and 5 bases at J, with 7 bases in the middle. Germline V lookup: CDR1 LNHDA, CDR2 SQIVND (reference sequence). Together with reference TRBV19 and TRBJ2-2, the CDR3 gives the full variable domain: DGGITQSPKYLFRKEGQNVTLSCEQNLNHDAMYWYRQDPGQGLRLIYYSQIVNDFQKGDIAEGYSVSREKKESFPLTVTSAQKNPTAFYLCASSILGTGELFFGEGSRLTVL.

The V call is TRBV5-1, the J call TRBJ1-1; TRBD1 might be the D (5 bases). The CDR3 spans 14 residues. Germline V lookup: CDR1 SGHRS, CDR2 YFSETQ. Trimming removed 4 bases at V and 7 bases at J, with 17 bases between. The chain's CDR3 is CASSGAGTALEAFF. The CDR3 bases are TGCGCCAGCAGCGGGGCTGGGACGGCCCTTGAAGCTTTCTTT.

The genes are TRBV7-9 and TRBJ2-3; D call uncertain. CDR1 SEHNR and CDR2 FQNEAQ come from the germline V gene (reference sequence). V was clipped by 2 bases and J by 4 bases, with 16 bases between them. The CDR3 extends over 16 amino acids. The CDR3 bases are TGTGCCAGCAGCTTAACCCCTACACCACCCCCAGATACGCAGTATTTT. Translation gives CASSLTPTPPPDTQYF.